The 30 T cell receptor beta chains presented below share a single source sample, sequenced in a study of T cell responses to AZD1222 COVID-19 vaccine. Clones were sequenced by immunoSEQ multiplex PCR, and TCRdb holds only the in-frame ones, with some missing. Of over 150,000 clones in the sample, 90% were seen once. The input for sequencing was peripheral blood, taken on day 0 of AZD1222 vaccination. Receptor source: an adult in good health.

The V and J genes are TRBV7-9 and TRBJ1-1; TRBD1 matches 10 bases. The CDR3 length is 13 residues. Germline-derived CDR1 and CDR2 are SEHNR and FQNEAQ (reference sequence). V trimming: 5 bases; J trimming: 12 bases; junction bases outside the gene matches: 9. The DNA of the CDR3 is TGTGCCAGCAGCCTTACTGGACAGGGGGAACCTTTCTTT. Translation: CASSLTGQGEPFF.

The V and J genes are TRBV6-1 and TRBJ1-2; the D gene is possibly TRBD1 (5 bases). CDR1 and CDR2 (germline): MNHNS, SASEGT. V was pared by 3 bases and J by 4 bases, with 9 bases between. This CDR3 is 13 amino acids long. The CDR3 here is CASSEGVPYGYTF. The CDR3, as DNA: TGTGCCAGCAGTGAGGGGGTCCCCTATGGCTACACCTTC.

The chain recombines TRBV10-1 with TRBJ2-7; 9 bases fit TRBD1. Germline V gene lookup returns CDR1 WNHNN and CDR2 SYGVQD (reference sequence). V shed 3 bases and J 3 bases; nucleotides not matched to a gene: 6. The CDR3 has 15 amino acids. The CDR3 loop is CASSDPGTGIYEQYF. In nucleotides, the CDR3 is TGCGCCAGCAGTGACCCCGGGACAGGGATCTACGAGCAGTACTTC.

This chain uses TRBV5-1 with TRBJ2-3; D uncertain. V lost 7 bases, J lost 0 bases, and 12 bases lay in between. The CDR3 has 14 residues. Germline CDR1 and CDR2: SGHRS and YFSETQ. The CDR3 bases are TGCGCCAGCCGACCCTTAACTAGCACAGATACGCAGTATTTT. It yields the protein CASRPLTSTDTQYF.

This clone was found a few times. This rearrangement joins TRBV6-5 to TRBJ2-7; 8 nucleotides align to TRBD2. J was trimmed by 2 bases and V by 7 bases; bases with no gene match: 10. The germline CDR1 and CDR2 sequences are MNHEY and SVGAGI. The CDR3 length is 15 residues. Written as DNA, the CDR3 is TGTGCCAGCACTCCGGAGGCGGGGGGAGCCTACGAGCAGTACTTC. It specifies CASTPEAGGAYEQYF.

The chain uses TRBV6-4 and TRBJ2-2; D gene ambiguous. The CDR3 runs 14 residues. CDR1 and CDR2 from the germline V gene are MRHNA and SNTAGT. V was cut by 3 bases and J by 6 bases, with 11 bases left in between. DNA for the CDR3: TGTGCCAGCAGTGAACGCCCGGGCGCCGGGGAGCTGTTTTTT. Residues: CASSERPGAGELFF.

This chain links TRBV6-5 with TRBJ2-7; D may match TRBD1 or TRBD2 (5 bases each). The V gene's germline CDR1 is MNHEY and CDR2 SVGAGI. Trimming removed 7 bases from V and 4 bases from J, with 14 bases in between. This CDR3 spans 13 amino acids. The CDR3 DNA sequence: TGTGCCAGCACAGGGACGGAGCCATACGAGCAGTACTTC. Amino acids: CASTGTEPYEQYF.

V and J are TRBV18 and TRBJ1-2; tentatively, D is TRBD1 (6 bases). CDR3 length equals 16 residues. V lost 3 bases to trimming and J lost 5 bases, with 19 bases between them. Germline values: CDR1 KGHSH, CDR2 LQKENI. This CDR3 reads CASSPADSLLGYGYTF. The DNA for the CDR3 is TGTGCCAGCTCACCGGCGGACAGTTTACTTGGTTATGGCTACACCTTC.

The chain uses TRBV5-1 and TRBJ2-7; D possibly corresponds to TRBD2 (5 bases). V lost 4 bases and J 1 base, leaving 9 bases between the germline ends. There are 13 residues in the CDR3. The germline CDR1 and CDR2 sequences are SGHRS and YFSETQ. This CDR3 reads CASSEGLSYEQYF. CDR3 bases: TGCGCCAGCAGCGAAGGACTTTCCTACGAGCAGTACTTC.

The V gene is TRBV5-1, the J gene TRBJ2-2; TRBD2 might be the D (5 bases). CDR3 size: 14 residues. Germline V gene sequence: CDR1 SGHRS, CDR2 YFSETQ. Trimming took off 0 bases at V and 6 bases at J, with 9 bases between the two ends. The CDR3 here is CASSLDDGAGELFF. Written as DNA, the CDR3 is TGCGCCAGCAGCTTGGATGACGGGGCCGGGGAGCTGTTTTTT.

The CDR3 sequence is CASSLAYLEVGAFF. CDR3 nucleotides: TGTGCCAGCAGCTTAGCCTATTTGGAAGTCGGAGCTTTCTTT. The chain employs TRBV11-3 and TRBJ1-1; D is undetermined. The length of the CDR3 is 14 residues. V dropped 1 base and J dropped 10 bases, with 16 bases sitting between them. Germline V gives CDR1 SGHNT, CDR2 YENEEA.

The rearrangement joins TRBV29-1 to TRBJ1-1; unclear D gene. This CDR3 has 11 amino acids. Per germline, CDR1 SQVTM and CDR2 ANQGSEA. Trimming shortened V by 2 bases and J by 7 bases, and 8 bases separated the two germline ends. The CDR3 nucleotides read TGCAGCGTTGAACAGGCCTTTGAAGCTTTCTTT. Amino acids: CSVEQAFEAFF. The variable domain in full, with the rest retrieved from reference TRBV29-1 and TRBJ1-1, is SAVISQKPSRDICQRGTSLTIQCQVDSQVTMMFWYRQQPGQSLTLIATANQGSEATYESGFVIDKFPISRPNLTFSTLTVSNMSPEDSSIYLCSVEQAFEAFFGQGTRLTVV.

The J gene is TRBJ2-5, the V gene TRBV30, with TRBD2 as a possible D gene (5 bases). The V end lost 0 bases, the J end lost 4 bases, and 12 bases lay between the germline ends. This CDR3 comprises 14 residues. The germline V gene has CDR1 GTSNPN and CDR2 SVGIG (reference sequence). For the CDR3, the DNA is TGTGCCTGGAGTGTAACCCCTGAGGGAGAGACCCAGTACTTC. Its translation: CAWSVTPEGETQYF.

This clone was recorded a few times. The V call is TRBV27, the J call TRBJ1-5, with D hard to call. CDR3 length: 12 amino acids. Between the trimmed V and J ends, which lost 8 bases and 1 base, there was a span of 6 bases. The germline V gene encodes CDR1 MNHEY and CDR2 SMNVEV (reference sequence). CDR3 loop: CASSESNQPQHF. CDR3 bases: TGTGCCAGCTCGGAGAGCAATCAGCCCCAGCATTTT.

The J gene is TRBJ1-2, the V gene TRBV10-2; 9 nucleotides align to TRBD1. Germline CDR1 reads WSHSY; CDR2 reads SAAADI. CDR3 length: 14 amino acids. With V trimmed by 7 bases and J by 6 bases, 9 bases remained unmatched. The CDR3 region is CASTSPGTGNGYTF. The CDR3 DNA follows: TGCGCCAGCACCTCTCCCGGGACAGGGAATGGCTACACCTTC.

The V and J genes are TRBV12-3 or TRBV12-4 and TRBJ1-1; a possible D gene is TRBD1 (6 bases). The CDR3 contains 13 residues. V gave up 3 bases and J gave up 10 bases, with 15 bases separating them. CDR3 region: CASSFRGGARAFF. The CDR3 DNA is TGTGCCAGCAGTTTCCGCGGGGGGGCGAGAGCTTTCTTT.

J is TRBJ1-1 and V is TRBV3-1 (or the pseudogene TRBV3-2); D is possibly TRBD1 (6 bases). Trimming shortened V by 6 bases and J by 6 bases, and 23 bases separated the two germline ends. The germline gives CDR1 LGHDT, CDR2 YNNKEL (reference sequence). This CDR3 comprises 16 residues. The CDR3 loop reads CASRPQGRGDNAEAFF. CDR3 DNA: TGTGCCAGCAGACCTCAGGGGCGGGGTGACAACGCTGAAGCTTTCTTT.

This chain uses TRBV19 with TRBJ2-2; D is possibly TRBD1 (5 bases). Germline V gene data show CDR1 as LNHDA and CDR2 as SQIVND (reference sequence). This CDR3 comprises 15 residues. The V gene lost 4 bases and the J gene lost 3 bases, with 12 bases spanning the gap. CDR3 bases: TGTGCCAGTAGTAGCCGCAGGGATGACACCGGGGAGCTGTTTTTT. Translation: CASSSRRDDTGELFF.

V and J are TRBV7-9 and TRBJ2-1; TRBD2 is a possible D gene (5 bases). CDR3 length equals 15 residues. V lost 5 bases, J lost 0 bases, and 11 bases lay in between. Germline assignment: CDR1 SEHNR and CDR2 FQNEAQ (reference sequence). CDR3: CASSPGLSSYNEQFF. Here the CDR3 DNA reads TGTGCCAGCAGCCCTGGACTGAGCTCCTACAATGAGCAGTTCTTC.

The chain links TRBV30 to TRBJ2-5, with D tentatively TRBD1 (6 bases). CDR1 is GTSNPN and CDR2 is SVGIG in the germline V gene (reference sequence). This CDR3 comprises 17 residues. V lost 1 base and J lost 2, with 20 bases in between. CDR3 DNA sequence: TGTGCCTGGAGTGGGATTGACAGGCGAGGCCTACAAGAGACCCAGTACTTC. Amino acids: CAWSGIDRRGLQETQYF.

The J gene is TRBJ1-5, the V gene TRBV27; D is uncertain. The length of the CDR3 is 14 residues. CDR1 MNHEY and CDR2 SMNVEV come from the germline V gene (reference sequence). Between the trimmed V and J ends, which lost 2 bases and 2 bases, there was a span of 7 bases. The CDR3 region is CASSLGDGNQPQHF. The CDR3 DNA is TGTGCCAGCAGTTTAGGGGATGGCAATCAGCCCCAGCATTTT.

This clone was recorded once. The rearrangement links TRBV6-5 to TRBJ1-5; D is ambiguous. Germline V gene sequence: CDR1 MNHEY, CDR2 SVGAGI. The CDR3 contains 15 residues. V lost 2 bases to trimming and J lost 3 bases, with 11 bases between them. Here the CDR3 DNA reads TGTGCCAGCAGTTACGGTTTAGGGAACAATCAGCCCCAGCATTTT. Amino acids: CASSYGLGNNQPQHF.

V and J are TRBV28 and TRBJ1-5, with 7 bases that match TRBD1. V was clipped by 8 bases and J by 0 bases; unmatched bases: 1. Per germline, CDR1 MDHEN and CDR2 SYDVKM. CDR3 size: 13 residues. DNA of the CDR3: TGTGCCAGCCGACAGGGTAGCAATCAGCCCCAGCATTTT. This encodes CASRQGSNQPQHF. The complete variable domain, with remaining parts taken from reference TRBV28 and TRBJ1-5, reads DVKVTQSSRYLVKRTGEKVFLECVQDMDHENMFWYRQDPGLGLRLIYFSYDVKMKEKGDIPEGYSVSREKKERFSLILESASTNQTSMYLCASRQGSNQPQHFGDGTRLSIL.

This chain links TRBV5-1 with TRBJ1-1; D is unresolved. The CDR3 is made up of 13 amino acids. Between the trimmed V and J ends, which lost 1 base and 1 base, there was a span of 5 bases. Germline-derived CDR1 and CDR2 are SGHRS and YFSETQ. The CDR3 DNA sequence: TGCGCCAGCAGCTTGCAAGCGAACACTGAAGCTTTCTTT. It codes for CASSLQANTEAFF. Drawing the rest from reference TRBV5-1 and TRBJ1-1, the complete variable domain is KAGVTQTPRYLIKTRGQQVTLSCSPISGHRSVSWYQQTPGQGLQFLFEYFSETQRNKGNFPGRFSGRQFSNSRSEMNVSTLELGDSALYLCASSLQANTEAFFGQGTRLTVV.

This chain connects TRBV29-1 to TRBJ2-1, with D unclear. V was cut by 4 bases and J by 4 bases, with 11 bases left in between. The CDR3 is 13 amino acids. Germline V gene sequence: CDR1 SQVTM, CDR2 ANQGSEA. The DNA for the CDR3 is TGCAGCGTTGCTGATCAAAAATACAATGAGCAGTTCTTC. Amino acids: CSVADQKYNEQFF.

This sequence joins TRBV11-2 and TRBJ1-1; D uncertain. V was trimmed by 1 base and J by 0 bases, leaving 3 bases between them. The germline CDR1 and CDR2 sequences are SGHAT and FQNNGV. The CDR3 totals 13 residues. CDR3 loop: CASSLVVNTEAFF. CDR3 bases: TGTGCCAGCAGCTTAGTGGTGAACACTGAAGCTTTCTTT.

The chain uses TRBV28 and TRBJ1-2, with D possibly matching TRBD1 (6 bases). In germline, CDR1 is MDHEN, CDR2 SYDVKM. The V and J ends lost 5 bases and 4 bases respectively, with 8 bases between them. The CDR3 length is 12 residues. For the CDR3, the DNA is TGTGCCAGCAGTGACAGGTTCTATGGCTACACCTTC. It is translated as CASSDRFYGYTF.

This CDR3 is CASSLAVRTVNEQFF. The CDR3 nucleotides read TGCGCCAGCAGCTTGGCCGTGAGGACAGTCAATGAGCAGTTCTTC. The V call is TRBV5-1, the J call TRBJ2-1, with D perhaps TRBD1 (6 bases). This CDR3 spans 15 amino acids. Germline-derived CDR1 and CDR2 are SGHRS and YFSETQ. The V and J ends lost 0 bases and 6 bases respectively, with 13 bases between them.

The chain is built from TRBV5-3 and TRBJ2-4, with D tentatively TRBD1 (5 bases). TRBV5-3 has ORF status, its function being uncertain. V lost 4 bases and J lost 0, with 11 bases in between. The CDR3 extends over 15 amino acids. The CDR3 region is CARSNRLIAKNIQYF. Written as DNA, the CDR3 is TGTGCCAGAAGCAACAGGCTGATAGCCAAAAACATTCAGTACTTC.

In nucleotides, the CDR3 is TGTGGTCCGGGGACCCAGTACTTC. Its translation: CGPGTQYF. J is TRBJ2-5 and V is TRBV27; D ambiguous. CDR1 and CDR2 (germline): MNHEY, SMNVEV (reference sequence). The CDR3 is 8 residues long.